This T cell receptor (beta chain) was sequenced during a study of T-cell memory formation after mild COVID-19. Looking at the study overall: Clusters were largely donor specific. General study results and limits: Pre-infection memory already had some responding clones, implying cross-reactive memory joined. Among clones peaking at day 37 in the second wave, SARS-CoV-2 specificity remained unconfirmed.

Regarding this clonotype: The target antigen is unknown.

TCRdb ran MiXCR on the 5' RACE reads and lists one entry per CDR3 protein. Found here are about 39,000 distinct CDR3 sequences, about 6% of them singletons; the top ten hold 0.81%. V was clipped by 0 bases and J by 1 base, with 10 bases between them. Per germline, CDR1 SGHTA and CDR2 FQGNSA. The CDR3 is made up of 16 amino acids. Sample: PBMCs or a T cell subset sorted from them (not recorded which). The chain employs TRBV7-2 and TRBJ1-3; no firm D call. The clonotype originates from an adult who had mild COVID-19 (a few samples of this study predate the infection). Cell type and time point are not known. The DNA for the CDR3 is TGTGCCAGCAGCTTAGCGGGGTCGCGGTCTGGAAACACCATATATTTT. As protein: CASSLAGSRSGNTIYF.